Described below is a single T cell receptor beta chain sequence and its context. This clonotype appeared many times. The specificity of this receptor is unknown. The sample holds no much larger clone one base away, and base qualities are not on file. The data are from a study of early T cells in non-severe SARS-CoV-2 infection (dated by TCRdb to about 2021). In the study overall: TCR sequencing used bulk RNA from unsorted whole blood, so alpha and beta chains could not be paired.

Here is what the overall study found, with its caveats: VDJdb matching was skewed toward anti-spike CD8 responses, so virus-specific expansions were likely underestimated and private and CD4 specificities were missed.

Set within a cohort of healthcare workers in London, UK, this nested case-control study involved weekly PCR testing of nasopharyngeal swabs along with blood sampling. Healthcare workers were enrolled in the week of the UK lockdown, from 23 to 31 March 2020, and were followed every week for up to roughly 15 weeks. The method behind the library was 5' RACE. These reads were obtained on a NextSeq 500. The TCR library protocol attached unique molecular identifiers to individual cDNA molecules to correct for sequencing error and PCR bias. Sequencing covered both TCR alpha and beta chains, and within each sample the abundances of alpha and beta sequences were tightly co-correlated. In the authors' own workflow: Decombinator V4 was used to annotate the V gene, J gene and CDR3 of the TCR sequences. Expanded TCRs were defined as changing significantly between any two time points under a Poisson model with p below 0.0001. TCR abundances were normalised to the total number of TCRs sequenced per sample and were expressed as counts per million. TRAV1-2 paired with TRAJ12, TRAJ20 or TRAJ33 defined MAIT TCRs, while TRAV10 paired with TRAJ18 defined iNKT TCRs. A search of VDJdb, accessed on 1 November 2021, was run for TCRs annotated to CMV, EBV and SARS-CoV-2, with TCRs annotated for multiple antigens excluded. TCRdb redid the processing of the public reads, applying fastp at Q25 and MiXCR, and retained in-frame beta chains. Here each entry gathers all rows of one CDR3 protein and keeps the most common genes and DNA. Clone size and V and J calls follow TCRdb, not the original study. This sample comprises tens of thousands of distinct CDR3 sequences, roughly an eighth of them detected only once. The ten biggest clones cover approximately 7% of the sample.

From the germline V gene (reference sequence), CDR1 is MNHEY and CDR2 is SMNVEV. V is reduced by 1 base and J by 3 bases, leaving a spacing of 11 bases between them. Spanning cysteine to phenylalanine, the CDR3 consists of 15 amino acids. Only CDR3 DNA remains: 45 bases, in frame from the first base. The chain links TRBV27 with TRBJ2-3; perhaps TRBD2 is the D gene, with 5 bases matching. This receptor was obtained from an adult who was a healthcare worker with PCR-confirmed SARS-CoV-2 infection or an uninfected control (not recorded which). Sample: whole blood. The CDR3 in this case is CASSLFLAGTDTQYF. The nucleotides are TGTGCCAGCAGTTTATTCCTAGCTGGGACAGATACGCAGTATTTT.